These T cell receptor beta chains were read from a single sample in a study of blood T cell repertoires in COVID-19. Profiled with immunoSEQ multiplex PCR; TCRdb holds only in-frame clones, not every one. The table shows tens of thousands of clones, with 88% occurring only once. The material sequenced was peripheral blood. Every receptor here comes from a man in his forties or fifties with active COVID-19. CDR3s include the opening cysteine and the closing phenylalanine or tryptophan. Each record gives: J gene, D gene, V gene, clone size, CDR3 DNA, CDR3 protein. D genes are given only for firm matches. The size of a clone is reported for some rows only, either as once, few or many, or as a class for expanded clones.

TRBJ2-2 TRBD2 TRBV5-4 - TGTGCCAGCAGGCCTACTAGCGGGGGACCCGCCGCGGAGCTGTTTTTT CASRPTSGGPAAELFF
TRBJ1-1 TRBD1 TRBV6-5 - TGTGCCAGCAGTCCCCCGGGACAGGGCATTGAAGCTTTCTTT CASSPPGQGIEAFF
TRBJ2-2 TRBD1 TRBV5-6 - TGTGCCAGCAGCTGGGGGACAGGGTCGGCCGGGGAGCTGTTTTTT CASSWGTGSAGELFF
TRBJ1-1 - TRBV18 - TGTGCCAGCTCACCACCTTCTAACACTGAAGCTTTCTTT CASSPPSNTEAFF
TRBJ2-6 - TRBV28 - TGTGCCAGCAGCAACCTTCGGAGGGGGGCCAACGTCCTGACTTTC CASSNLRRGANVLTF
TRBJ2-7 - TRBV2 - TGTGCCAGCATGTCGGCCAGGGCCCCCTACGAGCAGTACTTC CASMSARAPYEQYF
TRBJ2-7 - TRBV27 - TGTGCCAGCAGTTGGGGGGACAGTCCCTCCTACGAGCAGTACTTC CASSWGDSPSYEQYF
TRBJ1-3 TRBD1 TRBV5-6 - TGTGCCAGCAGCTGGCGGACAGGGTCCTCTGGAAACACCATATATTTT CASSWRTGSSGNTIYF
TRBJ2-7 TRBD1 TRBV11-2 once TGTGCCAGCAGCCTAAGGATATCGACAGGGGCTACCGAGCAGTACTTC CASSLRISTGATEQYF
TRBJ1-5 TRBD1 TRBV6-2/TRBV6-3 - TGTGCCAGCAGCAACGGGGACAGGGGTAGCAATCAGCCCCAGCATTTT CASSNGDRGSNQPQHF
TRBJ2-3 - TRBV7-3 - TGTGCCAGCAGCCCGGGGGGCCCAGATACGCAGTATTTT CASSPGGPDTQYF
TRBJ2-1 TRBD2 TRBV9 - TGTGCCAGCAGCGTAGACGGACTAGCGGACTACAATGAGCAGTTCTTC CASSVDGLADYNEQFF
TRBJ2-7 - TRBV9 once TGTGCCAGCAGCGTCTTCGGGTCTTTGTACGAGCAGTACTTC CASSVFGSLYEQYF
TRBJ2-7 TRBD2 TRBV3-1/TRBV3-2 - TGTGCCAGCAGCCCCAATAGCGGGACCTCCTACGAGCAGTACTTC CASSPNSGTSYEQYF
TRBJ1-2 - TRBV24-1 - TGTGCCACCAGTGCCTGGACTCTCAGCTATGGCTACACCTTC CATSAWTLSYGYTF
TRBJ2-2 - TRBV21-1 - TGTGCCAGCAGCAAAGCATACCGAAATGACAGCAACACCGGGGAGCTGTTTTTT CASSKAYRNDSNTGELFF
TRBJ2-7 TRBD2 TRBV9 once TGTGCCAGCACCCGGGACCCTGGAACTAGCGGGAGAAGATACGAGCAGTACTTC CASTRDPGTSGRRYEQYF
TRBJ1-1 - TRBV14 - TGTGCCAGCAGCCAAGGGCGGGGGGCGAGTTATCGCGTTGGAGCTTTCTTT CASSQGRGASYRVGAFF
TRBJ2-5 - TRBV28 - TGTGCCTTGCGGGGTCCCTCGGATAACCAAGAGACCCAGTACTTC CALRGPSDNQETQYF
TRBJ2-4 - TRBV28 - TGTGCCAGCAGAATGGGGGGAGCCAAAAACATTCAGTACTTC CASRMGGAKNIQYF
TRBJ2-5 TRBD1 TRBV5-1 - TGCGCCAGCAGCTCAGAGGGGGCAAAGACCCAGTACTTC CASSSEGAKTQYF
TRBJ2-7 - TRBV14 - TGTGCCAGCAGCCTAGATTACTCCTACGAGCAGTACTTC CASSLDYSYEQYF
TRBJ2-2 TRBD1 TRBV7-6 - TGTGCCAGCAGCCTAGTAGGGACAGGGGGCATCGGGGAGCTGTTTTTT CASSLVGTGGIGELFF
TRBJ2-1 - TRBV1 - TGCACCAGCAGCCAAAAGGCAAGTCCCGGGACTGGCGACAATGAGCAGTTCTTC CTSSQKASPGTGDNEQFF
TRBJ2-5 - TRBV5-1 once TGCGCCAGCAGCCCCCAAGCCGGGGAAGAGACCCAGTACTTC CASSPQAGEETQYF
TRBJ2-2 TRBD2 TRBV7-9 once TGTGCCAGCAGGTCGCGGGAGGAGGCCCCCGGGGAGCTGTTTTTT CASRSREEAPGELFF
TRBJ1-1 - TRBV3-1/TRBV3-2 once TGTGCCAGCAGCCAAGCGGAGAGGACTGAAGCTTTCTTT CASSQAERTEAFF
TRBJ2-2 TRBD1 TRBV2 - TGTGCCAGCAGGGGGACAGTTAACACCGGGGAGCTGTTTTTT CASRGTVNTGELFF
TRBJ2-7 - TRBV5-1 - TGCGCCAGCAGCTTGAGGTCAACCAGCGGACCCTACGAGCAGTACTTC CASSLRSTSGPYEQYF
TRBJ2-7 - TRBV14 - TGTGCCAGCAGCCCCTTAGGGAGGGAGCAGTACTTC CASSPLGREQYF
TRBJ2-1 TRBD1 TRBV6-6 - TGTGCCAGCAGCTATACCGGGACAGGGGGCCGCAATGAGCAGTTCTTC CASSYTGTGGRNEQFF
TRBJ2-3 TRBD2 TRBV3-1/TRBV3-2 - TGTGCCAGCAAGCGAGCGGGAAGTACAGATACGCAGTATTTT CASKRAGSTDTQYF
TRBJ2-5 - TRBV6-2/TRBV6-3 - TGTGCCAGCAGTTACTCGGGGCTAGCGAGCGAGACCCAGTACTTC CASSYSGLASETQYF
TRBJ2-3 - TRBV2 once TGTGCCAGCACTGTAGTCACAGATACGCAGTATTTT CASTVVTDTQYF
TRBJ1-2 - TRBV28 - TGTGCCAGCAGTTTATTTACCTCCGGCTATGGCTACACCTTC CASSLFTSGYGYTF
TRBJ1-2 - TRBV27 - TGTGCCAGCAGTTTAGCGGGGCTCGATGGCTACACCTTC CASSLAGLDGYTF
TRBJ2-7 - TRBV11-3 once TGTGCCAGCAGCTTAGGAAGTCAGCCCGGCGGCGAGCAGTACTTC CASSLGSQPGGEQYF
TRBJ2-2 TRBD2 TRBV5-1 - TGCGCCAGCAGCTTCGGCGGCGGGGGGGCCGGCGGGGAGCTGTTTTTT CASSFGGGGAGGELFF
TRBJ2-7 TRBD2 TRBV18 - TGTGCCAGCTCACCCTCTTTGACTAGCGGGAGTGTAGACGAGCAGTACTTC CASSPSLTSGSVDEQYF
TRBJ2-2 TRBD1 TRBV6-6 - TGTGCCAGCAGTCCCGGGACAGGGGGCGAGGTCGCCGGGGAGCTGTTTTTT CASSPGTGGEVAGELFF
TRBJ1-2 - TRBV6-5 - TGTGCCAGCAGTTACTCGGTCGGGGAAGGCTATGGCTACACCTTC CASSYSVGEGYGYTF
TRBJ1-2 TRBD1 TRBV5-1 once TGCGCCAGCAGCTCGACCGGGACAGGGGGGGCGACTGGCTACACCTTC CASSSTGTGGATGYTF
TRBJ1-1 TRBD1 TRBV10-2 - TGCGCCAGCAGCGACAGGGGCCTGAACACTGAAGCTTTCTTT CASSDRGLNTEAFF
TRBJ1-6 - TRBV18 - TGTGCCAGCACCCTAGAAAACAGGGTTGGTTCACCCCTCCACTTT CASTLENRVGSPLHF
TRBJ2-5 - TRBV3-1/TRBV3-2 - TGTGCCAGCAGCCAAGATCGGGAAGAGACCCAGTACTTC CASSQDREETQYF
TRBJ2-1 - TRBV9 - TGTGCCAGCAGCGCAGGGACTGGGGGGAAAAATGAGCAGTTCTTC CASSAGTGGKNEQFF
TRBJ2-7 - TRBV5-1 few TGCGCCAGCAGCTTGGCCGCGGCAGGGTCCGTCTCCGAGCAGTACTTC CASSLAAAGSVSEQYF
TRBJ2-3 - TRBV19 - TGTGCCAGTAGTATCCAACTAGGGGGATCAGATACGCAGTATTTT CASSIQLGGSDTQYF
TRBJ2-7 TRBD1 TRBV6-5 - TGTGCCAGCAGTCTCCGACAGGGGGCTGTCTACGAGCAGTACTTC CASSLRQGAVYEQYF
TRBJ2-2 - TRBV10-2 - TGCGCCAGCAGTGAAGGGGGGAACACCGGGGAGCTGTTTTTT CASSEGGNTGELFF
TRBJ2-3 - TRBV27 - TGTGCCAGCATTTCTCGGTGGGGCAGGGCGGCAGATACGCAGTATTTT CASISRWGRAADTQYF
TRBJ1-1 - TRBV6-5 once TGTGCCAGCTCTCTCAGCGGGGGGAAAGCTTTCTTT CASSLSGGKAFF
TRBJ2-2 TRBD1 TRBV5-8 - TGTGCCAGCAGCTTGAGGGGGCAGAACACCGGGGAGCTGTTTTTT CASSLRGQNTGELFF